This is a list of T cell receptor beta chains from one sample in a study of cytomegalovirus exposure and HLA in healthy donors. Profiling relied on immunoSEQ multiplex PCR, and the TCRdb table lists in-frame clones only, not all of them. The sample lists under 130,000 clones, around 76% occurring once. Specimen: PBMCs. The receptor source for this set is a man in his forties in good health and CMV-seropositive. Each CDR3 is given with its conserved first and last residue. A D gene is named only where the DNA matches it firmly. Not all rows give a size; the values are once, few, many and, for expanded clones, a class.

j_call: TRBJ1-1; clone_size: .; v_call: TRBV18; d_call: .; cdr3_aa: CASSLRRAGTEAFF; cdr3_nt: TGTGCCAGCTCACTGCGTCGGGCGGGCACTGAAGCTTTCTTT
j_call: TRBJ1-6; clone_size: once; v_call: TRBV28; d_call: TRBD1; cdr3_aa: CASSLDRGEYSPLHF; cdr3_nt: TGTGCCAGCAGTTTAGACAGGGGAGAGTATTCACCCCTCCACTTT
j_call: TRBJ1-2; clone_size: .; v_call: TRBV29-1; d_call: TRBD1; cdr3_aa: CSVEDPAGGGGYTF; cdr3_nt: TGCAGCGTTGAAGATCCCGCAGGGGGCGGTGGCTACACCTTC
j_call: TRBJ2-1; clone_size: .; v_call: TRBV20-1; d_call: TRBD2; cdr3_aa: CSVKREGGFF; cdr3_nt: TGCAGTGTAAAGCGGGAGGGGGGGTTCTTC
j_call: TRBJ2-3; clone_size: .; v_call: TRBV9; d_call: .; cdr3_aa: CASSVAGDTQYF; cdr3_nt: TGTGCCAGCAGCGTAGCAGGGGATACGCAGTATTTT
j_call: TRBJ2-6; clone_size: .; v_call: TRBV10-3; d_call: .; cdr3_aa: CAIRNLGANGLTF; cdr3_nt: TGTGCCATCAGAAACCTTGGGGCCAACGGCCTGACTTTC
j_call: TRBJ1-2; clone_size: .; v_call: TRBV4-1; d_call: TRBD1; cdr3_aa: CASSQGNFGQGYGYTF; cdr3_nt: TGCGCCAGCAGCCAGGGAAACTTCGGACAGGGCTATGGCTACACCTTC
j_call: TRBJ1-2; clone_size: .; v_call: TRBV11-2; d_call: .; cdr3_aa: CASSGMNYGYTF; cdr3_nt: TGTGCCAGCTCGGGTATGAACTATGGCTACACCTTC
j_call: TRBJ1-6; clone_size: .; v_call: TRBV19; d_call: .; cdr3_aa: CASSIGQGRGYNSPLHF; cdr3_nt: TGTGCCAGTAGTATCGGCCAGGGCAGGGGATACAATTCACCCCTCCACTTT
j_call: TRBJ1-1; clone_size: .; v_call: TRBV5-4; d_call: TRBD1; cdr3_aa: CASSSRTGGGWNTEAFF; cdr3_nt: TGTGCCAGCAGCTCACGGACAGGGGGCGGATGGAACACTGAAGCTTTCTTT
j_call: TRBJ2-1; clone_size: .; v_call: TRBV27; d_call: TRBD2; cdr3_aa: CASSLGTGGGNEQFF; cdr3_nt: TGTGCCAGCAGTTTAGGAACGGGAGGGGGTAATGAGCAGTTCTTC
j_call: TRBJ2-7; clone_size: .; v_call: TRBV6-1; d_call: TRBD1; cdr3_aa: CASSRDRLSYEQYF; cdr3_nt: TGTGCCAGCAGTCGGGACAGACTCTCCTACGAGCAGTACTTC
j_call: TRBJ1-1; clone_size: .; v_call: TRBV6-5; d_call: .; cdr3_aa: CASTLRALGDTEAFF; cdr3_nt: TGTGCCAGCACCCTCAGGGCTCTTGGGGACACTGAAGCTTTCTTT
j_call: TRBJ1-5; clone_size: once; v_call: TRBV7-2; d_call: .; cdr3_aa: CASSLRVVGPQHF; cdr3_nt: TGTGCCAGCAGCTTGCGAGTGGTTGGGCCCCAGCATTTT
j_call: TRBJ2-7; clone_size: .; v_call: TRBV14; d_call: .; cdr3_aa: CASSQEQGTKSYEQYF; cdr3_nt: TGTGCCAGCAGCCAAGAACAAGGGACAAAATCCTACGAGCAGTACTTC
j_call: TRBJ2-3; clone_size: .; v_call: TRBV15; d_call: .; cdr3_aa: CATSRDVPDTQYF; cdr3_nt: TGTGCCACCAGCAGAGACGTCCCAGATACGCAGTATTTT
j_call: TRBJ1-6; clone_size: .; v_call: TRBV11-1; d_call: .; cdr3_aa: CASSLDGNNSPLHF; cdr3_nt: TGTGCCAGCAGCTTAGACGGGAACAATTCACCCCTCCACTTT
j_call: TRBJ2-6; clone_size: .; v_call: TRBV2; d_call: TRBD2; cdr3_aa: CASRAGLWGGANGLTF; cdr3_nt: TGTGCCAGCAGAGCGGGACTCTGGGGTGGGGCCAACGGCCTGACTTTC
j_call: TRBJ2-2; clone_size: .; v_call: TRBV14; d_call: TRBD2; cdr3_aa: CASSQEGAAGYTGELFF; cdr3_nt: TGTGCCAGCAGCCAAGAAGGGGCAGCGGGGTACACCGGGGAGCTGTTTTTT
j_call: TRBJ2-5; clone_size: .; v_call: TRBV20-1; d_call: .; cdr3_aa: CSAQRGETQYF; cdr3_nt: TGCAGTGCTCAGAGAGGGGAGACCCAGTACTTC
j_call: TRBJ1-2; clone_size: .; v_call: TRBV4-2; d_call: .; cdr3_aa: CASSQDPGGYTF; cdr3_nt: TGTGCCAGCAGCCAAGATCCAGGCGGCTACACCTTC
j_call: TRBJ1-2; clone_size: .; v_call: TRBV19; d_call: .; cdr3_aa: CASRTFEGLNYGYTF; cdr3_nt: TGTGCCAGTAGGACCTTTGAGGGCCTTAACTATGGCTACACCTTC
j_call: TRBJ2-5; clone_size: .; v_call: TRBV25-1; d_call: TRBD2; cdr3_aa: CASSEGLAGVETQYF; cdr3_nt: TGTGCCAGCAGCGAAGGTCTAGCGGGAGTGGAGACCCAGTACTTC
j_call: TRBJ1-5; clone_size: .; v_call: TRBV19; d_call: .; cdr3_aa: CASSIRGRGDNSQPQHF; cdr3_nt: TGTGCCAGTAGTATTCGTGGGAGGGGAGACAATAGTCAGCCCCAGCATTTT
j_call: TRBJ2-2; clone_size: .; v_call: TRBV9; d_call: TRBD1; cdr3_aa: CASSETGRSDTGELFF; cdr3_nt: TGTGCCAGCAGCGAGACAGGGCGTTCCGATACCGGGGAGCTGTTTTTT
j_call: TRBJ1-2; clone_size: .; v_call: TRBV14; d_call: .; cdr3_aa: CASSQDLGQGNGYTF; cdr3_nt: TGTGCCAGCAGCCAAGATCTGGGGCAGGGAAACGGCTACACCTTC
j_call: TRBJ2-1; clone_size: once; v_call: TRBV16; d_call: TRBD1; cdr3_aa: CASSQSRQGFSNEQFF; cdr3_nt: TGTGCCAGCAGCCAATCCCGACAGGGTTTCAGCAATGAGCAGTTCTTC
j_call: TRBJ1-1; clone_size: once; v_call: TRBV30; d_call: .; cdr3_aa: CAWVTGNTEAFF; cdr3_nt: TGTGCCTGGGTGACAGGGAACACTGAAGCTTTCTTT
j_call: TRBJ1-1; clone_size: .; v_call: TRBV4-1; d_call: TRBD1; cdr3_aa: CASSLGTAMNTEAFF; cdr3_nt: TGCGCCAGCAGCCTTGGGACAGCAATGAACACTGAAGCTTTCTTT
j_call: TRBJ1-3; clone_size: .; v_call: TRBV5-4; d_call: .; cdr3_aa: CASSLGVSGNTIYF; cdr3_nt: TGTGCCAGCAGCTTGGGAGTATCAGGAAACACCATATATTTT
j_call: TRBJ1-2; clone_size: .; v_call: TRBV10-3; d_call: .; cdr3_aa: CASSPNYGYTF; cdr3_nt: TGTGCCTCCAGTCCTAACTATGGCTACACCTTC
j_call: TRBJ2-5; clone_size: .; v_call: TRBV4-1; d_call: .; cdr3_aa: CASSQLPGETQYF; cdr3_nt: TGCGCCAGCAGCCAGCTGCCGGGGGAGACCCAGTACTTC
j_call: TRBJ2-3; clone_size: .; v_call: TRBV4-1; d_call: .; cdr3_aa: CASSQDGQGYTDTQYF; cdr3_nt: TGCGCCAGCAGCCAAGACGGGCAGGGGTACACAGATACGCAGTATTTT
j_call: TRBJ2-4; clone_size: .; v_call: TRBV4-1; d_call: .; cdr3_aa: CASSDYRVAKNIQYF; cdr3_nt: TGCGCCAGCAGTGACTACAGGGTAGCCAAAAACATTCAGTACTTC
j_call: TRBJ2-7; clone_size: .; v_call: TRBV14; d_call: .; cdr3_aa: CASSPLAFLLNEQYF; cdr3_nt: TGTGCCAGCAGCCCACTAGCTTTCCTTCTCAACGAGCAGTACTTC
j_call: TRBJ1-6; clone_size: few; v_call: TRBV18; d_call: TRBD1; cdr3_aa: CASSSDRGLEPLHF; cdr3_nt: TGTGCCAGCTCATCGGACAGGGGATTAGAGCCCCTCCACTTT
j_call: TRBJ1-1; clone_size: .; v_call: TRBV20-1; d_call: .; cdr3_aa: CSAPRGEAFF; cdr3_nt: TGCAGTGCCCCCCGCGGTGAAGCTTTCTTT
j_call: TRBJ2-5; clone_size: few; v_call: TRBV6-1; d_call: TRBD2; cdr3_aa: CASSEVASGIQETQYF; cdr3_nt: TGTGCCAGCAGTGAGGTGGCTAGCGGGATTCAAGAGACCCAGTACTTC
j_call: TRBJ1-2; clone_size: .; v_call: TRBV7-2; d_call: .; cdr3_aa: CASSPAQGLRGYTF; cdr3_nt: TGTGCCAGCAGCCCCGCTCAGGGTCTGAGGGGCTACACCTTC
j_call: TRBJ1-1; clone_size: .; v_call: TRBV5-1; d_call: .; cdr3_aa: CASSWGDGNTEAFF; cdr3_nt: TGCGCCAGCAGCTGGGGGGACGGGAACACTGAAGCTTTCTTT
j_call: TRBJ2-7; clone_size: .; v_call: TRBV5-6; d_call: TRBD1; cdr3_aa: CASSRDSHEQYF; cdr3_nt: TGTGCCAGCAGCCGGGACAGCCACGAGCAGTACTTC
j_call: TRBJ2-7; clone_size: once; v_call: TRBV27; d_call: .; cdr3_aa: CASSLQGGYEQYF; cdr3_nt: TGTGCCAGCAGCTTGCAGGGGGGCTACGAGCAGTACTTC
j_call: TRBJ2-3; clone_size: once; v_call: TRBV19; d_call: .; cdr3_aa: CASSIIQSRTDTQYF; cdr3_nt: TGTGCCAGTAGTATAATACAGAGCCGCACAGATACGCAGTATTTT
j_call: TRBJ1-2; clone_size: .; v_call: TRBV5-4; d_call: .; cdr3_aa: CASSTGRGDGYTF; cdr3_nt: TGCGCCAGCAGCACGGGCAGGGGTGATGGCTACACCTTC
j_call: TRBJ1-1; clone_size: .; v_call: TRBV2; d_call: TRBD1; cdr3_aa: CASKGQGATEAFF; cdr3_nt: TGTGCCAGCAAGGGACAGGGGGCCACTGAAGCTTTCTTT
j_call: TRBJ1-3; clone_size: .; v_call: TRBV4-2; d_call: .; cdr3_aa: CASSQDSANSGNTIYF; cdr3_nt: TGTGCCAGCAGCCAAGATAGCGCCAACTCTGGAAACACCATATATTTT
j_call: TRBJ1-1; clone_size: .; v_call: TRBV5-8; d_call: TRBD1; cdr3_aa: CASSLRGLGTEAFF; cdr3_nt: TGTGCCAGCAGCTTGAGGGGGCTGGGGACTGAAGCTTTCTTT
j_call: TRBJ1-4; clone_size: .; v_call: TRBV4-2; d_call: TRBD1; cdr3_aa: CASSGIDRGNEKLFF; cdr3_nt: TGTGCCAGCAGCGGGATAGACAGGGGGAATGAAAAACTGTTTTTT
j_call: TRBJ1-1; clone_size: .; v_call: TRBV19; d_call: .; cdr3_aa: CASSIGGGNTEAFF; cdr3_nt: TGTGCCAGTAGTATAGGGGGGGGGAACACTGAAGCTTTCTTT
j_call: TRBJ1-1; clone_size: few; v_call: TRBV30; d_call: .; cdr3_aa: CAWSHLQGSTEAFF; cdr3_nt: TGTGCCTGGAGTCACCTCCAGGGGAGCACTGAAGCTTTCTTT
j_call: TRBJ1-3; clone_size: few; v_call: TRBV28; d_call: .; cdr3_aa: CASRPRTVSGNTIYF; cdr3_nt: TGTGCCAGCAGACCAAGGACAGTCTCTGGAAACACCATATATTTT
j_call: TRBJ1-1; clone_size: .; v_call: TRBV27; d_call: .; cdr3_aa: CASSPRSGKGMNTEAFF; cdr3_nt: TGTGCCAGCAGTCCCCGGAGCGGGAAGGGGATGAACACTGAAGCTTTCTTT
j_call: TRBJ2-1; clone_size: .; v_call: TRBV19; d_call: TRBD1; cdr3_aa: CASSIGQGAYNEQFF; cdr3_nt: TGTGCCAGTAGTATTGGGCAGGGGGCCTACAATGAGCAGTTCTTC